Here is one T cell receptor (beta chain) with its context. These data belong to a study of blood T cell repertoires in COVID-19. Study information: Some COVID-19 samples were acute and others convalescent; all came from the United States, Italy and Spain. T cells, B-cell-depleted T cells, or PBMCs provided the cDNA or gDNA that served as material.

This CDR3 has 16 amino acids. Trimming shortened V by 0 bases and J by 3 bases, and 15 bases separated the two germline ends. Germline CDR1 reads SGHRS; CDR2 reads YFSETQ. In the study's own analysis: Amplified reference gene primers provided the basis for estimating nucleated cell counts. Profiling relied on immunoSEQ multiplex PCR, and the TCRdb table lists in-frame clones only, not all of them. V and J calls and clone size follow that table, whereas D and trimming were derived from the DNA. The table records some 12,000 clones, 90% of them present only once. Specimen: peripheral blood. The chain carries TRBV5-1 and TRBJ1-2, with a possible D match to TRBD1 (6 bases). This sequence originates from a man aged 65 to 79 with active COVID-19. Written as DNA, the CDR3 is TGCGCCAGCAGCTTGGCCGGACAGACGGATTACTATGGCTACACCTTC. It yields the protein CASSLAGQTDYYGYTF.